This T cell receptor beta chain appears in the sequencing data of a study of vaccination and CD4 T cells after COVID-19. Study information: It was a median around 92 days after diagnosis, with a range of 35 to 161, that post-COVID samples were drawn.

Treatment in this sample: roughly ten-day PBMC culture with coronavirus spike peptide pools or control peptides (ViraFEST assay). Findings of the study overall: Investigators enrolled relatively few convalescent patients and included no early post-infection timepoints.

This clonotype occurred a few times. Antigen unknown. Germline values: CDR1 SNHLY, CDR2 FYNNEI. The V end was cut by 2 bases, the J end by 4 bases, with 5 bases between. The CDR3 contains 12 residues. The study sequenced cultured CD4+ T cell DNA using the Oncomine TCR Beta short-read assay. Each CDR3 protein gets one entry after TCRdb re-called the PCR reads with MiXCR. The repertoire holds some 8,600 distinct CDR3 sequences, with roughly 65% as singletons. The sample consisted of CD4+ T cells from blood, cultured in vitro. The V gene is TRBV2, the J gene TRBJ1-2; D is unresolved. This clonotype originated in a human donor who had recovered from COVID-19. The CDR3 nucleotides read TGTGCCAGCAGTGAACGGGGCTATGGCTACACCTTC. It is translated as CASSERGYGYTF.